A single sample is the source of the 9 T cell receptor beta chains below, sequenced in a study of shared clonotypes between healthy human individuals. Clones were read by immunoSEQ multiplex PCR, and TCRdb kept only the in-frame ones, dropping some. The top ten clones hold around 0.13% of a sample with around 2.1 million clones, around 95% of them seen once. Material for sequencing was naive CD4+ T cells sorted from blood. Subset: CD45RA+ positively selected. The receptors here all came from a man in his late teens or twenties in good health.

V gene TRBV19 combines with J gene TRBJ1-4; the D is unclear. Trimming cost V 3 bases and J 8 bases, with 13 bases left between them. Germline CDR1 reads LNHDA; CDR2 reads SQIVND (reference sequence). CDR3 size: 14 residues. The CDR3 DNA reads TGTGCCAGTAGTATCTCCCTAGTTGGGGAAAAACTGTTTTTT. Protein sequence: CASSISLVGEKLFF.

This clone showed up just once. The same CDR3 also results from other DNA sequences found in this sample. The chain links TRBV28 to TRBJ2-7; unclear D gene. Trimming took 3 bases from V and 0 from J, leaving 6 bases between them. The V gene's germline CDR1 is MDHEN and CDR2 SYDVKM. The CDR3 totals 13 residues. CDR3 protein: CASSFGSSYEQYF. In DNA form, the CDR3 reads TGTGCCAGCAGTTTCGGTAGCTCCTACGAGCAGTACTTC.

The CDR3 DNA reads TGTGCCTGGACCCGGACAGGGACGGTCAACACTGAAGCTTTCTTT. Protein: CAWTRTGTVNTEAFF. J is TRBJ1-1 and V is TRBV30; 8 bases fit TRBD1. The CDR3 extends over 15 amino acids. Germline-derived CDR1 and CDR2 are GTSNPN and SVGIG (reference sequence). V lost 4 bases, J lost 2 bases, and 9 bases stayed unmatched.

The J gene is TRBJ2-6, the V gene TRBV5-1, with a possible D match to TRBD1 (5 bases). Deletions cut 1 base from V and 0 bases from J, with 11 bases between. This CDR3 region has 17 residues. The germline gives CDR1 SGHRS, CDR2 YFSETQ. For the CDR3, the DNA is TGCGCCAGCAGCTTGTCTGCAGGGCTCTCTGGGGCCAACGTCCTGACTTTC. Protein sequence: CASSLSAGLSGANVLTF.

Here the CDR3 DNA reads TGCAGCGCCTTCTCTGAGGTACCCTACGAGCAGTACTTC. It encodes CSAFSEVPYEQYF. The chain is built from TRBV29-1 and TRBJ2-7; D is unclear. The CDR3 contains 13 residues. Per germline, CDR1 SQVTM and CDR2 ANQGSEA. With 7 bases removed from V and 2 bases from J, the gap between germline ends came to 15 bases.

V and J are TRBV10-3 and TRBJ1-2; 7 bases are a match to TRBD1. The V and J ends lost 10 bases and 0 bases, in that order; junction bases with no gene match: 2. Germline lookup yields CDR1 ENHRY and CDR2 SYGVKD. The length of the CDR3 is 12 residues. The CDR3 loop reads CATGTANYGYTF. The CDR3 nucleotides are TGTGCCACGGGGACAGCTAACTATGGCTACACCTTC.

To note about this clone: Other nucleotide sequences from this sample produce the same CDR3. The rearrangement joins TRBV5-1 to TRBJ1-1; 7 bases are a match to TRBD1. Trimming took 3 bases from V and 4 from J; bases not matched to a gene: 3. Per germline, CDR1 SGHRS and CDR2 YFSETQ. The CDR3 spans 13 residues. In DNA, the CDR3 is TGCGCCAGCAGCTCGACAGGGAGCACTGAAGCTTTCTTT. Amino acid sequence: CASSSTGSTEAFF.

The chain recombines TRBV6-1 with TRBJ2-7; D possibly corresponds to TRBD1 (6 bases). Germline assignment: CDR1 MNHNS and CDR2 SASEGT. Trimming took 10 bases from V and 4 from J, leaving 17 bases between them. The CDR3 is made up of 13 amino acids. The CDR3 DNA reads as TGTGCCACCAGAAGGGGGATTCCATACGAGCAGTACTTC. It codes for CATRRGIPYEQYF.

The V call is TRBV7-9, the J call TRBJ2-5, with D perhaps matching TRBD1 or TRBD2 (5 bases each). Trimming removed 5 bases from V and 4 bases from J, with 20 bases in between. Germline V gene lookup returns CDR1 SEHNR and CDR2 FQNEAQ (reference sequence). There are 16 residues in the CDR3. The CDR3 region is CASSHPGRAGGETQYF. The CDR3 DNA is TGTGCCAGCAGCCACCCCGGCAGGGCGGGTGGAGAGACCCAGTACTTC. Based on the CDR3 plus reference TRBV7-9 and TRBJ2-5, the full variable domain is DTGVSQNPRHKITKRGQNVTFRCDPISEHNRLYWYRQTLGQGPEFLTYFQNEAQLEKSRLLSDRFSAERPKGSFSTLEIQRTEQGDSAMYLCASSHPGRAGGETQYFGPGTRLLVL.